Detailed here is one T cell receptor beta chain. The antigen is unknown. Primers for the PCR totalled 60 Vbeta and 13 Jbeta. Some clones are missing from TCRdb's copy, which holds only in-frame ones; the method was immunoSEQ multiplex PCR. The repertoire holds roughly 120,000 clones, with nearly 75% as singletons. These donors, healthy bone marrow donors, were studied. The sample originates from a study of cytomegalovirus exposure and HLA in healthy donors. Broader study findings: Later on, a genetic analysis was performed. It linked a missense variant in DCLRE1C with V- and J-gene trimming of TCR beta. The records held CMV serostatus as the only immune exposure information. The majority of CMV-associated TCR beta chains were reported as apparently HLA-restricted in a later analysis.

The sample was PBMCs. The source of this sequence is a man aged 25 to 40 in good health and CMV-seropositive.

The CDR3 nucleotides are TGTGCCAGCAGTTACCGGGACAGGAAGGAGCAGTACTTC. The encoded protein is CASSYRDRKEQYF. This sequence joins TRBV27 and TRBJ2-7, with TRBD1 identical over 8 bases. Trimming took 4 bases from V and 7 from J; bases not matched to a gene: 6. Germline CDR1 MNHEY, CDR2 SMNVEV (reference sequence). The CDR3 covers 13 residues.